This T cell receptor beta chain was sequenced during a study of blood T cell repertoires in COVID-19. Method: immunoSEQ multiplex PCR; TCRdb's copy keeps in-frame clones and lacks some. In the table there are 450,000 to 500,000 clones, roughly 87% of which are singletons. The TCR sequence derives from a woman younger than 30 who had recovered from COVID-19. Material: PBMCs or T cells enriched from blood (not recorded which).

CDR3 DNA: TGTGCCAGCCATTACGGGGGGACCAACACCGGGGAGCTGTTTTTT. It codes for CASHYGGTNTGELFF. V and J are TRBV2 and TRBJ2-2; 7 bases agree with TRBD2. V lost 8 bases to trimming and J lost 2 bases; unmatched junction nucleotides: 8. This CDR3 has 15 amino acids. The germline CDR1 and CDR2 sequences are SNHLY and FYNNEI.